This TCR beta chain was identified in a study of blood T cell repertoires in COVID-19. This clone was detected once. Sequencing used immunoSEQ multiplex PCR; TCRdb keeps in-frame clones, though not all of them. The sample has roughly 100,000 clones; roughly 87% are singletons. The CDR3 sequence is 15 residues long. CDR1 and CDR2 (germline): MNHEY, SVGAGI. V shed 4 bases and J 3 bases; nucleotides not matched to a gene: 5. This sequence originates from a man in his fifties with active COVID-19. This chain connects TRBV6-5 to TRBJ2-7; 11 bases fit TRBD1. Sequences were obtained from peripheral blood. The CDR3 DNA sequence: TGTGCCAGCAGTTTTTCCGGGACAGGGGGCTACGAGCAGTACTTC. Protein product: CASSFSGTGGYEQYF.